A selection of T cell receptor beta chains follows, all from one sample in a study of response to subunit inactivated influenza vaccine. TCRdb independently ran MiXCR on the RT-PCR reads; one entry per CDR3 protein. This sample has 300,000 to 350,000 distinct CDR3 sequences, with roughly a fifth found just once. The input for sequencing was PBMCs from blood, taken about 20 months after vaccination. Source of these receptors: a man aged 50-75 years who received an inactivated influenza vaccine. The CDR3 runs from the conserved cysteine through the conserved F or W. Fields, in order: CDR3 protein, CDR3 DNA, D gene, clone size, V gene, J gene. A D gene is named only where the DNA matches it firmly. A row's size may be missing; if present it is once, few, many or a size class.

CDR3aa: CASSRLGVQGAGGELFF; CDR3nt: TGTGCCAGCAGCCGCTTAGGAGTCCAGGGGGCAGGCGGGGAGCTGTTTTTT; d_gene: TRBD1; abundance: -; v_gene: TRBV7-2; j_gene: TRBJ2-2
CDR3aa: CASSQDYSFQNTEAFF; CDR3nt: TGCGCCAGCAGCCAGGACTACAGCTTTCAGAACACTGAAGCTTTCTTT; d_gene: -; abundance: few; v_gene: TRBV4-3; j_gene: TRBJ1-1
CDR3aa: CASRGSTGFSYNEQFF; CDR3nt: TGTGCCAGCAGGGGGTCGACAGGGTTCTCCTACAATGAGCAGTTCTTC; d_gene: TRBD1; abundance: -; v_gene: TRBV28; j_gene: TRBJ2-1
CDR3aa: CASSSDRESGNTIYF; CDR3nt: TGTGCCAGCAGCTCCGACAGGGAATCTGGAAACACCATATATTTT; d_gene: TRBD1; abundance: many; v_gene: TRBV7-9; j_gene: TRBJ1-3
CDR3aa: CASTPGQLGNTIYF; CDR3nt: TGTGCCAGCACCCCTGGGCAGCTTGGAAACACCATATATTTT; d_gene: -; abundance: few; v_gene: TRBV6-1; j_gene: TRBJ1-3
CDR3aa: CASSQVQTDTQYF; CDR3nt: TGTGCCAGCAGCCAAGTCCAGACAGATACGCAGTATTTT; d_gene: -; abundance: few; v_gene: TRBV3-1; j_gene: TRBJ2-3
CDR3aa: CSGGLVIPPNEQFF; CDR3nt: TGCAGCGGTGGACTAGTCATCCCCCCCAATGAGCAGTTCTTC; d_gene: TRBD2; abundance: few; v_gene: TRBV29-1; j_gene: TRBJ2-1
CDR3aa: CASSLDALGYGYTF; CDR3nt: TGTGCCAGCTCACTGGACGCTCTGGGCTATGGCTACACCTTC; d_gene: -; abundance: -; v_gene: TRBV18; j_gene: TRBJ1-2
CDR3aa: CASSPNRAAGTGELFF; CDR3nt: TGTGCCAGCAGCCCAAATCGGGCGGCGGGCACCGGGGAGCTGTTTTTT; d_gene: -; abundance: few; v_gene: TRBV11-2; j_gene: TRBJ2-2
CDR3aa: CASSFRGPDGDTQYF; CDR3nt: TGTGCCAGCAGTTTCAGGGGGCCTGATGGAGATACGCAGTATTTT; d_gene: TRBD1; abundance: -; v_gene: TRBV28; j_gene: TRBJ2-3
CDR3aa: CASSEGLAKNIQYF; CDR3nt: TGTGCCAGCAGTGAGGGATTAGCCAAAAACATTCAGTACTTC; d_gene: -; abundance: -; v_gene: TRBV2; j_gene: TRBJ2-4
CDR3aa: CASSIRETQYF; CDR3nt: TGTGCCAGCAGCATCCGAGAGACCCAGTACTTC; d_gene: -; abundance: few; v_gene: TRBV3-1; j_gene: TRBJ2-5
CDR3aa: CASSFRTASNQPQHF; CDR3nt: TGTGCCAGCAGTTTTCGCACAGCTAGCAATCAGCCCCAGCATTTT; d_gene: -; abundance: -; v_gene: TRBV12-3/TRBV12-4; j_gene: TRBJ1-5
CDR3aa: CASSFRHQGMSSEAFF; CDR3nt: TGTGCCAGCAGCTTCCGACACCAGGGGATGAGTTCTGAAGCTTTCTTT; d_gene: -; abundance: -; v_gene: TRBV5-4; j_gene: TRBJ1-1
CDR3aa: CASSPYTGVTNEKLFF; CDR3nt: TGCGCCAGCAGCCCTTACACAGGGGTCACTAATGAAAAACTGTTTTTT; d_gene: TRBD1; abundance: -; v_gene: TRBV4-3; j_gene: TRBJ1-4
CDR3aa: CAISESAGTAVSGNTIYF; CDR3nt: TGTGCCATCAGTGAGTCGGCCGGGACAGCCGTTTCTGGAAACACCATATATTTT; d_gene: TRBD1; abundance: few; v_gene: TRBV10-3; j_gene: TRBJ1-3
CDR3aa: CASSYMRVNTEAFF; CDR3nt: TGTGCCAGCAGTTACATGAGGGTGAACACTGAAGCTTTCTTT; d_gene: -; abundance: few; v_gene: TRBV6-5; j_gene: TRBJ1-1
CDR3aa: CASSVEGGGEAFF; CDR3nt: TGTGCCAGCAGCGTAGAGGGGGGTGGTGAAGCTTTCTTT; d_gene: -; abundance: few; v_gene: TRBV9; j_gene: TRBJ1-1
CDR3aa: CASSLATSGETQYF; CDR3nt: TGTGCCAGCAGCTTAGCGACTAGCGGAGAGACCCAGTACTTC; d_gene: TRBD2; abundance: many; v_gene: TRBV7-6; j_gene: TRBJ2-5
CDR3aa: CASSPAHYEQYF; CDR3nt: TGTGCCAGCAGTCCGGCACACTACGAGCAGTACTTC; d_gene: -; abundance: -; v_gene: TRBV12-3/TRBV12-4; j_gene: TRBJ2-7
CDR3aa: CASSQEFSTYTF; CDR3nt: TGTGCCAGCAGCCAAGAATTCTCGACCTACACCTTC; d_gene: -; abundance: -; v_gene: TRBV3-1; j_gene: TRBJ1-2
CDR3aa: CASSRGLGTGSLYGYTF; CDR3nt: TGTGCCAGCAGTCGCGGACTCGGGACAGGGTCTCTCTATGGCTACACCTTC; d_gene: TRBD1; abundance: -; v_gene: TRBV7-8; j_gene: TRBJ1-2
CDR3aa: CSVGTGDNGEAFF; CDR3nt: TGCAGCGTTGGGACGGGGGATAACGGTGAAGCTTTCTTT; d_gene: -; abundance: many; v_gene: TRBV29-1; j_gene: TRBJ1-1
CDR3aa: CASSPPDRTGQPQHF; CDR3nt: TGTGCCAGCAGTCCTCCGGACAGAACAGGGCAGCCCCAGCATTTT; d_gene: -; abundance: -; v_gene: TRBV6-1; j_gene: TRBJ1-5
CDR3aa: CASSLDRLDLATYEQYF; CDR3nt: TGTGCCAGCAGCTTAGATAGGTTGGATCTGGCAACCTACGAGCAGTACTTC; d_gene: -; abundance: -; v_gene: TRBV11-1; j_gene: TRBJ2-7
CDR3aa: CAVTRDTLYGYTF; CDR3nt: TGTGCCGTAACCCGGGACACTCTCTATGGCTACACCTTC; d_gene: -; abundance: -; v_gene: TRBV10-3; j_gene: TRBJ1-2
CDR3aa: CASRRGQGHRTQYF; CDR3nt: TGTGCCAGCAGGAGGGGGCAGGGCCATCGGACCCAGTACTTC; d_gene: TRBD1; abundance: -; v_gene: TRBV6-1; j_gene: TRBJ2-5
CDR3aa: CASSYSAGATEAFF; CDR3nt: TGTGCCAGCAGTTACTCGGCAGGGGCCACTGAAGCTTTCTTT; d_gene: -; abundance: -; v_gene: TRBV6-5; j_gene: TRBJ1-1
CDR3aa: CASSPRQGDSYNSPLHF; CDR3nt: TGTGCCAGCAGCCCTAGGCAGGGGGATTCGTATAATTCACCCCTCCACTTT; d_gene: TRBD1; abundance: few; v_gene: TRBV4-2; j_gene: TRBJ1-6
CDR3aa: CASSYSRQANQPQHF; CDR3nt: TGTGCCAGCAGTTACTCGCGCCAGGCCAATCAGCCCCAGCATTTT; d_gene: -; abundance: few; v_gene: TRBV6-5; j_gene: TRBJ1-5
CDR3aa: CSARVTGSGNTIYF; CDR3nt: TGCAGTGCTAGAGTGACAGGCTCTGGAAACACCATATATTTT; d_gene: -; abundance: -; v_gene: TRBV20-1; j_gene: TRBJ1-3
CDR3aa: CASRDPPHEQYF; CDR3nt: TGCGCCAGCAGGGACCCCCCCCACGAGCAGTACTTC; d_gene: -; abundance: few; v_gene: TRBV10-2; j_gene: TRBJ2-7
CDR3aa: CASSRGLAGRSYEQYF; CDR3nt: TGTGCCAGCAGCCGCGGACTAGCGGGGCGCTCCTACGAGCAGTACTTC; d_gene: TRBD2; abundance: -; v_gene: TRBV3-1; j_gene: TRBJ2-7
CDR3aa: CASSPSNPPYEQYF; CDR3nt: TGTGCCAGCAGCCCCTCCAATCCTCCCTACGAGCAGTACTTC; d_gene: -; abundance: -; v_gene: TRBV7-2; j_gene: TRBJ2-7
CDR3aa: CASSVAGGLYEQYF; CDR3nt: TGTGCCAGCAGCGTAGCGGGAGGCCTCTACGAGCAGTACTTC; d_gene: TRBD2; abundance: -; v_gene: TRBV7-2; j_gene: TRBJ2-7